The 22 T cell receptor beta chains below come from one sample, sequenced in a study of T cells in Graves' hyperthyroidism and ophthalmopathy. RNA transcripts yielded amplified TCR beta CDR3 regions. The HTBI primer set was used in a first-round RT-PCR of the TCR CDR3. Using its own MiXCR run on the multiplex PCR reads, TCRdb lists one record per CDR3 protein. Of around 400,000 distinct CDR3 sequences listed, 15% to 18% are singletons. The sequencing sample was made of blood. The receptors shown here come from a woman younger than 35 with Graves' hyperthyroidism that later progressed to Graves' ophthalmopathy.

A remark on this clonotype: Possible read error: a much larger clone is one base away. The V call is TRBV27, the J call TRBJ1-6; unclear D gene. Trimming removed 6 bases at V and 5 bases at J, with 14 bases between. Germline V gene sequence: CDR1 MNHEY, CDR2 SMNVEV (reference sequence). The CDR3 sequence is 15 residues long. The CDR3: CASRLHRSDNSPLHF. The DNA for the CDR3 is TGTGCCAGCAGGTTACACCGCTCGGATAATTCACCCCTCCACTTT.

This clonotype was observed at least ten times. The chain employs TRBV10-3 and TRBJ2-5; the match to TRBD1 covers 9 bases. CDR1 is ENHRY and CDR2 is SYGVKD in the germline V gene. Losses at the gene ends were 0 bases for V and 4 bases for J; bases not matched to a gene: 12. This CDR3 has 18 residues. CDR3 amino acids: CAISESLGAMDRGETQYF. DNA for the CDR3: TGTGCCATCAGTGAGTCCCTCGGGGCCATGGACAGGGGAGAGACCCAGTACTTC.

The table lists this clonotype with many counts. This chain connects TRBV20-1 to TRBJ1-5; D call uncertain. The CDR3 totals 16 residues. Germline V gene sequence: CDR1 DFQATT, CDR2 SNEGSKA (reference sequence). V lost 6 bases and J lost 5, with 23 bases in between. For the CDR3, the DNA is TGCAGTGCCACCCAACTAGGTGGGTCCGGGGATCAGCCCCAGCATTTT. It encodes CSATQLGGSGDQPQHF.

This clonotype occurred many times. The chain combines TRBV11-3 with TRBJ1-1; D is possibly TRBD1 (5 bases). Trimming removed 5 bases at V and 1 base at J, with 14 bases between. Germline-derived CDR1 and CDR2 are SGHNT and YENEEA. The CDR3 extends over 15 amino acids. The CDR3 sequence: CASSPGPGKNTEAFF. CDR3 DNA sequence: TGTGCCAGCAGCCCGGGACCGGGGAAGAACACTGAAGCTTTCTTT.

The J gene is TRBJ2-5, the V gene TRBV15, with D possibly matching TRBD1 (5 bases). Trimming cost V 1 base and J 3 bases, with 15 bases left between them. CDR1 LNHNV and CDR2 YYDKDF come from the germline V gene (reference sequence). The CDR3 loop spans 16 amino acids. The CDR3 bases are TGTGCCACCAGCAGAGTGGACAAGCGACTCGAAGAGACCCAGTACTTC. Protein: CATSRVDKRLEETQYF.

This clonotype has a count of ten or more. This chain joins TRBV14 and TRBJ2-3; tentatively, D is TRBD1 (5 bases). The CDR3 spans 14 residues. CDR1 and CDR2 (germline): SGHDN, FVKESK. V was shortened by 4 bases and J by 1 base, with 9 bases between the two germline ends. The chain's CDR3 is CASSPGHRTDTQYF. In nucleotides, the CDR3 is TGTGCCAGCAGCCCCGGACACCGCACAGATACGCAGTATTTT. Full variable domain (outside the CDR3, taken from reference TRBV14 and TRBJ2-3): EAGVTQFPSHSVIEKGQTVTLRCDPISGHDNLYWYRRVMGKEIKFLLHFVKESKQDESGMPNNRFLAERTGGTYSTLKVQPAELEDSGVYFCASSPGHRTDTQYFGPGTRLTVL.

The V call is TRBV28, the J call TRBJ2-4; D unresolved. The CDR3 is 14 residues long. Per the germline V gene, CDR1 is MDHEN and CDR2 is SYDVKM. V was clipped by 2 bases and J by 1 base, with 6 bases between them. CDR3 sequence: CASSLQAAKNIQYF. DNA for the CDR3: TGTGCCAGCAGTTTACAAGCGGCCAAAAACATTCAGTACTTC.

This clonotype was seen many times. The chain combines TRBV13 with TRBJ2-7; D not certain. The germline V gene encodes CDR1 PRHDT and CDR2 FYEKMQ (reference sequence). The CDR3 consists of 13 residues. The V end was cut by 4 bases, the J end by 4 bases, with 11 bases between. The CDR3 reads CASSSEDGYEQYF. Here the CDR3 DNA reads TGTGCCAGCAGCTCAGAGGACGGATACGAGCAGTACTTC.

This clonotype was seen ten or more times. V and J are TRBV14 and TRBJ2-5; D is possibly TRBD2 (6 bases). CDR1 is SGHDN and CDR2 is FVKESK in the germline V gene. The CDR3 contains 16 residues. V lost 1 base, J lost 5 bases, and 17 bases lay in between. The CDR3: CASSQGRGTRRETQYF. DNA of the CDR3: TGTGCCAGCAGCCAAGGACGGGGGACGCGTCGTGAGACCCAGTACTTC.

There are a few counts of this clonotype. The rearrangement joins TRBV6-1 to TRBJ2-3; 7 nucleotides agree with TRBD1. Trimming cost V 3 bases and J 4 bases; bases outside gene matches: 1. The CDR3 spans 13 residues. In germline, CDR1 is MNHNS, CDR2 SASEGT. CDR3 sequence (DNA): TGTGCCAGCAGTGACAGGGGGTCAGATACGCAGTATTTT. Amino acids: CASSDRGSDTQYF.

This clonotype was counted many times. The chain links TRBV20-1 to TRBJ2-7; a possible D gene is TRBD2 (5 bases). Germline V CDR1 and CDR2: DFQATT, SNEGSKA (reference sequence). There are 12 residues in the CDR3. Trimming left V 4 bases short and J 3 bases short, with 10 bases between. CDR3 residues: CSANLADYEQYF. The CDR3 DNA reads TGCAGTGCTAATCTAGCAGACTACGAGCAGTACTTC.

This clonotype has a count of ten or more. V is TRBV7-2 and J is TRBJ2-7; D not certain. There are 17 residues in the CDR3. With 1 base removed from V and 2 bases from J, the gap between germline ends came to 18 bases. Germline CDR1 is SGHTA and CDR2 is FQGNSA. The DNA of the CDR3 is TGTGCCAGCAGCTTAGATCTGTCGCTTGGCGGAGCCTACGAGCAGTACTTC. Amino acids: CASSLDLSLGGAYEQYF. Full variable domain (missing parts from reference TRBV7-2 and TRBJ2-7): GAGVSQSPSNKVTEKGKDVELRCDPISGHTALYWYRQSLGQGLEFLIYFQGNSAPDKSGLPSDRFSAERTGGSVSTLTIQRTQQEDSAVYLCASSLDLSLGGAYEQYFGPGTRLTVT.

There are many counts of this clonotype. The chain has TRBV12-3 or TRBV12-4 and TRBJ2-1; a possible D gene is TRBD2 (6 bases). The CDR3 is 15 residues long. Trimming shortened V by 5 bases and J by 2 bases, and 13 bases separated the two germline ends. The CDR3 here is CASSVIAATYNEQFF. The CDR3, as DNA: TGTGCCAGCAGTGTGATAGCGGCAACCTACAATGAGCAGTTCTTC.

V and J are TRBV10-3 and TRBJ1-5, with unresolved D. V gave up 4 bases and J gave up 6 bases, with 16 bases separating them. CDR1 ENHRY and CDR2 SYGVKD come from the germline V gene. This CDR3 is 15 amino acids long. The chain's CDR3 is CAISARGEGGQPQHF. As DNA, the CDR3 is TGTGCCATCAGTGCGCGGGGAGAGGGTGGTCAGCCCCAGCATTTT.

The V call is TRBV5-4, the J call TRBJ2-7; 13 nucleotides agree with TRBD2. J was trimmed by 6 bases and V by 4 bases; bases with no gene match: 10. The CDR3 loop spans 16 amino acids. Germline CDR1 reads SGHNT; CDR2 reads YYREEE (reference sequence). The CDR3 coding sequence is TGTGCCAGCAGCAGGACTAGCGGGAGTCAGCCCGGCGAGCAGTACTTC. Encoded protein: CASSRTSGSQPGEQYF.

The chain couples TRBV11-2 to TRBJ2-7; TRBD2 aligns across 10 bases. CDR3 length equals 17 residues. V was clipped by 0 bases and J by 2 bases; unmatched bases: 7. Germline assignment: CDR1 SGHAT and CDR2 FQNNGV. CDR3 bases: TGTGCCAGCAGCTTAGATGCCGGGACTAGCGTAACCTACGAGCAGTACTTC. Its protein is CASSLDAGTSVTYEQYF.

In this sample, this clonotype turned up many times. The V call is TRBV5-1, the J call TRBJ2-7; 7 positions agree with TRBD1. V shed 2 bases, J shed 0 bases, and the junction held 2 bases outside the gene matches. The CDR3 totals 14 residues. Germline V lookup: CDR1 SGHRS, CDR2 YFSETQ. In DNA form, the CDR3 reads TGCGCCAGCAGCTTTGCAGGGGGCTCCTACGAGCAGTACTTC. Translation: CASSFAGGSYEQYF.

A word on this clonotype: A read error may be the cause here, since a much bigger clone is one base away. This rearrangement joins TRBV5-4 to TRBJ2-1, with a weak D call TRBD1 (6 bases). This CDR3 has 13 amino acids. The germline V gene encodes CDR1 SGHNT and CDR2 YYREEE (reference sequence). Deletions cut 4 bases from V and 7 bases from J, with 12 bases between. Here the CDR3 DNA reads TGTGCCAGCAGCGTGGCGACAGGAAATGAGCAGTTCTTC. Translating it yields CASSVATGNEQFF.

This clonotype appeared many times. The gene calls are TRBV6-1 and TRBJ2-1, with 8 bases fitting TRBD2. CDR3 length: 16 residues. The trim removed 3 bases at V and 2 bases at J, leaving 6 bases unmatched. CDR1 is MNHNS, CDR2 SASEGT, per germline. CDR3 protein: CASSEGSGVPYNEQFF. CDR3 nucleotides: TGTGCCAGCAGTGAGGGTAGCGGGGTGCCCTACAATGAGCAGTTCTTC.

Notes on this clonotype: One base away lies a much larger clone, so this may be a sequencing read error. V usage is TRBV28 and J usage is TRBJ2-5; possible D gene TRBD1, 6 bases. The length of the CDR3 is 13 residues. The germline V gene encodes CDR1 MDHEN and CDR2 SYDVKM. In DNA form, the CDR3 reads TGTGTCAGCAGTGGACAGCAAAAAGAGACCCAGTACTTC. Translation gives CVSSGQQKETQYF.

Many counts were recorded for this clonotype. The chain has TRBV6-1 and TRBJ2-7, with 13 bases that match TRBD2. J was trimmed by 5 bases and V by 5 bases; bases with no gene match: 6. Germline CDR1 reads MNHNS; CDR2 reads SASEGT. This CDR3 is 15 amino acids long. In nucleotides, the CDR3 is TGTGCCAGCAGTTTGGGACTAGCGGGACTCGACGAGCAGTACTTC. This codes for CASSLGLAGLDEQYF.

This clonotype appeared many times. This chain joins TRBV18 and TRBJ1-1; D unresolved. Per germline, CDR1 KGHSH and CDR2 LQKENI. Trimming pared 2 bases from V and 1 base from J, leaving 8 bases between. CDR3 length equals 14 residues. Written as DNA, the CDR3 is TGTGCCAGCTCACCATCAAACGGGAACACTGAAGCTTTCTTT. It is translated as CASSPSNGNTEAFF.